The entry that follows covers one T cell receptor beta chain sequence. CDR3 size: 11 residues. CDR1 is MDHEN and CDR2 is SYDVKM in the germline V gene. Between the trimmed V and J ends, which lost 3 bases and 4 bases, there was a span of 4 bases. The record originates from a study of control samples from healthy donors and cancer patients. TCRdb keeps only in-frame clones here, not all; method: immunoSEQ multiplex PCR. The sample records 100,000 or so clones, approximately 91% being singletons. The rearrangement joins TRBV28 to TRBJ2-7; D call uncertain. Sequencing used blood. The receptor was isolated from a woman under 40 in good health. CDR3 nucleotide sequence: TGTGCCAGCAGTTTTAGGTACGAGCAGTACTTC. Translated, it gives CASSFRYEQYF.